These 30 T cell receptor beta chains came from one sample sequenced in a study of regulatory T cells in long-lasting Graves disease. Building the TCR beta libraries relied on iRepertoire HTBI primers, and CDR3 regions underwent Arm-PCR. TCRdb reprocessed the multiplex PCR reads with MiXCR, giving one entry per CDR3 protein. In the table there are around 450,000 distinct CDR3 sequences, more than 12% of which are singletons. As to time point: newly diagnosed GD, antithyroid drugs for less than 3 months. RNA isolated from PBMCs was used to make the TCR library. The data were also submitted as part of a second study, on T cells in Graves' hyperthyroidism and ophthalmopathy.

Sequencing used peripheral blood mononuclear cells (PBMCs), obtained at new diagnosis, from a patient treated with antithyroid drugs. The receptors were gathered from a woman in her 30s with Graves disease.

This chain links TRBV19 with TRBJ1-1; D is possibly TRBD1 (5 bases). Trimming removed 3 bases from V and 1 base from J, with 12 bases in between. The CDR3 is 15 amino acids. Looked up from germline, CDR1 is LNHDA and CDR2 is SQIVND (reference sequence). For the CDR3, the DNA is TGTGCCAGTAGTATGGGTCGGGGCACGAACACTGAAGCTTTCTTT. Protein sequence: CASSMGRGTNTEAFF.

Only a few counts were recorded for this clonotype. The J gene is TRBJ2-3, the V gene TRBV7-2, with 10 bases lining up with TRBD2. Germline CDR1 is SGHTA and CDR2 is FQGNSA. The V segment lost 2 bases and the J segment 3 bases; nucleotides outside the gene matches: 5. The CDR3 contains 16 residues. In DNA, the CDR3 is TGTGCCAGCAGCTTAATAGCGGGAGGTGGGACAGATACGCAGTATTTT. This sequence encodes CASSLIAGGGTDTQYF.

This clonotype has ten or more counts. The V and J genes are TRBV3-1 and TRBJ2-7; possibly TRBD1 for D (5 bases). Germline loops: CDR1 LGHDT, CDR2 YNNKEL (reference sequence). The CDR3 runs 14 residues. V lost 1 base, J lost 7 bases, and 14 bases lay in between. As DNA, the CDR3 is TGTGCCAGCAGCCAAGGTTTGTCCCAGGGTGAGCAGTACTTC. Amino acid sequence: CASSQGLSQGEQYF.

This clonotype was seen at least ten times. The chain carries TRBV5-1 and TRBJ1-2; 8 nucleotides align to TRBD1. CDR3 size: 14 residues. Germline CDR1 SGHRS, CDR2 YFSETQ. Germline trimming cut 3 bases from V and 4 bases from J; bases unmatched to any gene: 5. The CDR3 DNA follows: TGCGCCAGCAGCTACCAGGGGGCCAGCTATGGCTACACCTTC. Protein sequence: CASSYQGASYGYTF.

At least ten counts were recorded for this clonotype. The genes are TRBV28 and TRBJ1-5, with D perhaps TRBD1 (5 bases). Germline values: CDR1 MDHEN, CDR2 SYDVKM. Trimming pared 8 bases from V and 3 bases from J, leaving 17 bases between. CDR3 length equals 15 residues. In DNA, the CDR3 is TGTGCCAGCCTCGGGGCAGGGAAGCCCAATCAGCCCCAGCATTTT. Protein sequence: CASLGAGKPNQPQHF.

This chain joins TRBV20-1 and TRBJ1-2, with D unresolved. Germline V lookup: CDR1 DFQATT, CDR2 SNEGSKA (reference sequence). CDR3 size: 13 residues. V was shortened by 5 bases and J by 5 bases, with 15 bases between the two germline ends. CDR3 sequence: CSAFDGVRYGYTF. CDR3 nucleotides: TGCAGTGCTTTCGACGGGGTCCGGTATGGCTACACCTTC.

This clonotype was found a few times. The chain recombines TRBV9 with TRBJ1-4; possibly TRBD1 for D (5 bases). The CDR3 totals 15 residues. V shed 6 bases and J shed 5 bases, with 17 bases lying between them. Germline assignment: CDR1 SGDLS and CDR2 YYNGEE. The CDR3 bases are TGTGCCAGCAACCTTGACGGGACGGTAAATGAAAAACTGTTTTTT. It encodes CASNLDGTVNEKLFF.

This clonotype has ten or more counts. The CDR3 nucleotides are TGCAGTGCGTCGGCGGGAGGGCCTAGCAATGAGCAGTTCTTC. Its protein product is CSASAGGPSNEQFF. The chain combines TRBV20-1 with TRBJ2-1; 9 nucleotides line up with TRBD2. Germline lookup yields CDR1 DFQATT and CDR2 SNEGSKA (reference sequence). The CDR3 length is 14 residues. V shed 6 bases, J shed 6 bases, and the junction held 9 bases outside the gene matches.

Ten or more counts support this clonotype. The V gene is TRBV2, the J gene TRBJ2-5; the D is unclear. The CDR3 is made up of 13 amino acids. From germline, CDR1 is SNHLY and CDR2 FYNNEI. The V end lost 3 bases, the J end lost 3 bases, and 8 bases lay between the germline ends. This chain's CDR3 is CASSDPLKETQYF. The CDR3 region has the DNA TGTGCCAGCAGTGATCCCCTGAAAGAGACCCAGTACTTC.

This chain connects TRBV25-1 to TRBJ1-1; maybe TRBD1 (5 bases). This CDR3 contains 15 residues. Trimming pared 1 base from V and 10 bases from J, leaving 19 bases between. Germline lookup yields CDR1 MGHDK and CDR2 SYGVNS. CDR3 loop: CASSESETDNQRAFF. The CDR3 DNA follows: TGTGCCAGCAGTGAATCCGAGACAGACAATCAACGAGCTTTCTTT. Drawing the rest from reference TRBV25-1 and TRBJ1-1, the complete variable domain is EADIYQTPRYLVIGTGKKITLECSQTMGHDKMYWYQQDPGMELHLIHYSYGVNSTEKGDLSSESTVSRIRTEHFPLTLESARPSHTSQYLCASSESETDNQRAFFGQGTRLTVV.

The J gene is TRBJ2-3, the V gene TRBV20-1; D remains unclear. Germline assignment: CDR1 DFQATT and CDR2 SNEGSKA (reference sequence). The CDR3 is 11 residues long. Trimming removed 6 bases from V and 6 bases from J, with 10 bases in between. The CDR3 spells CSARRSDTQYF. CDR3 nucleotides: TGCAGTGCCCGTAGATCGGATACGCAGTATTTT.

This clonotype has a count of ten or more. Here the CDR3 reads CAWIRQSNYGYTF. As DNA, the CDR3 is TGTGCCTGGATTCGACAGTCAAACTATGGCTACACCTTC. The chain is built from TRBV30 and TRBJ1-2; perhaps TRBD1 as D (5 bases). CDR1 is GTSNPN, CDR2 SVGIG, per germline (reference sequence). Trimming cost V 4 bases and J 2 bases, with 11 bases left between them. The CDR3 is made up of 13 amino acids.

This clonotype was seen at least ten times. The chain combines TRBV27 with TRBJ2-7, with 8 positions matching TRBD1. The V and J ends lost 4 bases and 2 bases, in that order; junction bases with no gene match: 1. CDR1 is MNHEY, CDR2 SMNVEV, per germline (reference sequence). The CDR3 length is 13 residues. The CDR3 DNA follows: TGTGCCAGCAGTTCAGGGGGCGCCTACGAGCAGTACTTC. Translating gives CASSSGGAYEQYF.

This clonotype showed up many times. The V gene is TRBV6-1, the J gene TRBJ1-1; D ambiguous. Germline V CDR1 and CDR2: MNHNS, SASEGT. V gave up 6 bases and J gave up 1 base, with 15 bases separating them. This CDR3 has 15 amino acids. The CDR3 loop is CASRFDGPANTEAFF. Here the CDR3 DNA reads TGTGCCAGCAGATTCGACGGACCCGCGAACACTGAAGCTTTCTTT.

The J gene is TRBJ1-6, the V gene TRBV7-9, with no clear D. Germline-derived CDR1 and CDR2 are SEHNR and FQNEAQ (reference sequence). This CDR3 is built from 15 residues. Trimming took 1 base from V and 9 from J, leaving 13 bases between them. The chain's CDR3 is CASSLVLGLVSPLHF. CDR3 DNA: TGTGCCAGCAGCTTAGTCCTAGGATTAGTTTCACCCCTCCACTTT.

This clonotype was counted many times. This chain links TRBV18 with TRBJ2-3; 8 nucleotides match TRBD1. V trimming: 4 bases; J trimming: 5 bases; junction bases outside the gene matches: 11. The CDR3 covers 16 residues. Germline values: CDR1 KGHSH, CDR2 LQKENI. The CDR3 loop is CASSRLYRDRKDTQYF. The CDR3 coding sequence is TGTGCCAGCTCACGACTCTACCGGGACAGGAAAGATACGCAGTATTTT.

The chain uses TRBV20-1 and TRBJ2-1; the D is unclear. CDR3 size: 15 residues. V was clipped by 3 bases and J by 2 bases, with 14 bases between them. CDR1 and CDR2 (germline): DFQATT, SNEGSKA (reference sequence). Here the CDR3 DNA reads TGCAGTGCTAGCAGCATACGGAGTCCCTACAATGAGCAGTTCTTC. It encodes CSASSIRSPYNEQFF.

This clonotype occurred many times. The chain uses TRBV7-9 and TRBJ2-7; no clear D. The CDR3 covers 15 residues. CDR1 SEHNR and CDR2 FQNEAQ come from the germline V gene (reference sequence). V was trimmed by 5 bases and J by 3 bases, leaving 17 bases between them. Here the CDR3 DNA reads TGTGCCAGCAGCCTAGAGGACCTCCTCTACTACGAGCAGTACTTC. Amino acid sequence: CASSLEDLLYYEQYF.

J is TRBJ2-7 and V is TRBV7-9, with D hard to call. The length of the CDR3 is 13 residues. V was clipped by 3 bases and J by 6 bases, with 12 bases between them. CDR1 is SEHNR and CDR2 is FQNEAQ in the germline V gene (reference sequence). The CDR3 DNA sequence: TGTGCCAGCAGCTTCTCGGTGGCTCGCGAGCAGTACTTC. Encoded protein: CASSFSVAREQYF.

CDR3 sequence: CASTQGGELFF. CDR3 bases: TGTGCCAGCACCCAAGGGGGGGAGCTGTTTTTT. This rearrangement joins TRBV7-9 to TRBJ2-2; the D is unclear. V lost 7 bases to trimming and J lost 8 bases, with 8 bases between them. CDR1 is SEHNR and CDR2 is FQNEAQ in the germline V gene (reference sequence). This CDR3 is built from 11 residues. The complete variable domain, with remaining parts taken from reference TRBV7-9 and TRBJ2-2, reads DTGVSQNPRHKITKRGQNVTFRCDPISEHNRLYWYRQTLGQGPEFLTYFQNEAQLEKSRLLSDRFSAERPKGSFSTLEIQRTEQGDSAMYLCASTQGGELFFGEGSRLTVL.

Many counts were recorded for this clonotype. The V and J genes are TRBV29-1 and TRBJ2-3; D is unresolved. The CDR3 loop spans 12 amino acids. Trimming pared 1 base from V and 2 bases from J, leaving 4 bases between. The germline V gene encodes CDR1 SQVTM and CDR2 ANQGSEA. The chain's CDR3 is CSVEAFTDTQYF. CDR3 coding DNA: TGCAGCGTTGAAGCGTTCACAGATACGCAGTATTTT.

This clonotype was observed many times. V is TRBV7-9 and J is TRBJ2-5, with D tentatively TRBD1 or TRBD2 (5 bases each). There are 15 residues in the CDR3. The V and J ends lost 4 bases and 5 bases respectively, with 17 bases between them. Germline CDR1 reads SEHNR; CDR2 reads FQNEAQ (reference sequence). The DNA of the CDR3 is TGTGCCAGCAGCTACGGGGACCGTACTTTTGAGACCCAGTACTTC. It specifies CASSYGDRTFETQYF. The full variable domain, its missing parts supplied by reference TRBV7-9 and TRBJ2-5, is DTGVSQNPRHKITKRGQNVTFRCDPISEHNRLYWYRQTLGQGPEFLTYFQNEAQLEKSRLLSDRFSAERPKGSFSTLEIQRTEQGDSAMYLCASSYGDRTFETQYFGPGTRLLVL.

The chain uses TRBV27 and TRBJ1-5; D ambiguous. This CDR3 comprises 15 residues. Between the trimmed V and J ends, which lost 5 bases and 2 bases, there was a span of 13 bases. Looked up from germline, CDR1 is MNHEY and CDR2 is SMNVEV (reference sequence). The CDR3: CASSRNSGGNQPQHF. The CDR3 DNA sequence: TGTGCCAGCAGTCGAAATTCAGGTGGCAATCAGCCCCAGCATTTT.

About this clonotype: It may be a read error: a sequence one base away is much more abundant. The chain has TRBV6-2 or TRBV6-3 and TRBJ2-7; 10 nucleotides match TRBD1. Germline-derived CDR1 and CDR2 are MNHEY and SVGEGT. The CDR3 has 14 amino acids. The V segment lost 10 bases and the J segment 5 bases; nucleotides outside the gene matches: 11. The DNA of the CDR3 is TGTGCCAACTTATCCGGGACAGGGGTCCACGAGCAGTACTTC. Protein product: CANLSGTGVHEQYF.

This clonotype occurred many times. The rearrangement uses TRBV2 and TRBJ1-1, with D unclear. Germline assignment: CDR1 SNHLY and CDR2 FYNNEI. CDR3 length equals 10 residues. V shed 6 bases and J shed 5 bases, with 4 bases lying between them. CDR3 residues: CASRATEAFF. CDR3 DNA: TGTGCCAGCAGGGCTACTGAAGCTTTCTTT.

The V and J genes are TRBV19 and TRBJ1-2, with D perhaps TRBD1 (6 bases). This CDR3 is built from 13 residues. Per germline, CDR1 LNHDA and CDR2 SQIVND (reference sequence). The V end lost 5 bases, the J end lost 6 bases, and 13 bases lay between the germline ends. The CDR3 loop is CASSPRGIHGYTF. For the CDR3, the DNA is TGTGCCAGTAGTCCCAGGGGTATTCATGGCTACACCTTC.

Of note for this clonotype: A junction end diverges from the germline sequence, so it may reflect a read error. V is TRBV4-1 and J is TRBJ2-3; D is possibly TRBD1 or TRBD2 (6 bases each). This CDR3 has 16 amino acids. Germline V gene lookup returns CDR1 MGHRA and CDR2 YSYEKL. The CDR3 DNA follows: TGTGCCAGCAGCCGTCAGGGTGAGGGTCGAGGGGGGACGCAGTATTTT. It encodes CASSRQGEGRGGTQYF.

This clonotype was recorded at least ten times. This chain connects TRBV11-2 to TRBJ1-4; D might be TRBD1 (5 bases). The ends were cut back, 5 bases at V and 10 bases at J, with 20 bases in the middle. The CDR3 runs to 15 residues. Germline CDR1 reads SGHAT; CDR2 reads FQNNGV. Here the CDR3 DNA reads TGTGCCAGCAGCCCCGGGTCCGGGACCATGGGAAAACTGTTTTTT. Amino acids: CASSPGSGTMGKLFF. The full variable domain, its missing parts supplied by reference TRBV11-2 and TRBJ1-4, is EAGVAQSPRYKIIEKRQSVAFWCNPISGHATLYWYQQILGQGPKLLIQFQNNGVVDDSQLPKDRFSAERLKGVDSTLKIQPAKLEDSAVYLCASSPGSGTMGKLFFGSGTQLSVL.

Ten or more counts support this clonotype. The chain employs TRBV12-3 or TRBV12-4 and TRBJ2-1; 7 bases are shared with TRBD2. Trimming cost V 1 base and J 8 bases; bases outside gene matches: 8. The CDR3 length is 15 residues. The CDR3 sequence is CASSLGGGPSDEQFF. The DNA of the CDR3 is TGTGCCAGCAGTTTAGGGGGAGGGCCTAGTGATGAGCAGTTCTTC.

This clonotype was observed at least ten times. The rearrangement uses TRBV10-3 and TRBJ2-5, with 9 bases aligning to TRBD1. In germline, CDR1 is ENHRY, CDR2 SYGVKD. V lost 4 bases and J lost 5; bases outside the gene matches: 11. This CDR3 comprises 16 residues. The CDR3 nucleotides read TGTGCCATCAGTGGGCCCGGGACAGGGTCGGTGGAGACCCAGTACTTC. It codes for CAISGPGTGSVETQYF.